These T cell receptor beta chains were read from a single sample in a study of blood T cell repertoires in COVID-19. Only in-frame clones appear in the TCRdb table, and some are missing; sequencing was by immunoSEQ multiplex PCR. The repertoire has about 210,000 clones, approximately 80% of them found once; the top ten carry approximately 4.3%. Sequenced input: PBMCs or T cells enriched from blood (not recorded which). Every receptor here comes from a man aged 25 to 40 with acute COVID-19. The CDR3 runs from the conserved cysteine through the conserved F or W. A D gene is named only where the DNA matches it firmly. Clone sizes are given selectively: once, few, many, or a class where the clone is expanded.

TRBV10-3	TRBJ1-6	-	TRBD1	CAISRDRNSPLHF	TGTGCCATCAGCCGGGACAGAAATTCACCCCTCCACTTT
TRBV19	TRBJ2-3	-	TRBD2	CASSMWTSSTDTQYF	TGTGCCAGTAGTATGTGGACTAGTAGCACAGATACGCAGTATTTT
TRBV15	TRBJ1-5	-	-	CATSRDANQPQHF	TGTGCCACCAGCAGAGATGCGAATCAGCCCCAGCATTTT
TRBV5-1	TRBJ2-7	-	TRBD1	CASSLAGTGGYEQYF	TGCGCCAGCAGCTTGGCCGGAACAGGGGGATACGAGCAGTACTTC
TRBV18	TRBJ2-1	-	-	CASSRSSYNEQFF	TGTGCCAGCTCCCGTAGCTCCTACAATGAGCAGTTCTTC
TRBV28	TRBJ2-1	few	-	CASLNPRGQSYNEQFF	TGTGCCAGCCTAAACCCTCGGGGACAAAGCTACAATGAGCAGTTCTTC
TRBV12-3/TRBV12-4	TRBJ1-6	-	-	CASSSRGESPLHF	TGTGCCAGCAGCTCCCGGGGGGAATCACCCCTCCACTTT
TRBV2	TRBJ2-5	once	TRBD2	CASSAGLAGAETQYF	TGTGCCAGCAGCGCCGGACTAGCGGGGGCAGAGACCCAGTACTTC
TRBV3-1/TRBV3-2	TRBJ1-3	-	-	CASSQAGAGNTIYF	TGTGCCAGCAGCCAGGCGGGGGCGGGAAACACCATATATTTT
TRBV7-7	TRBJ2-1	few	-	CASSQDSTLNYNEQFF	TGTGCCAGCAGCCAGGACAGTACCCTAAACTACAATGAGCAGTTCTTC
TRBV5-5	TRBJ1-5	-	TRBD1	CASSLGGQSNQPQHF	TGTGCCAGCAGCTTGGGGGGACAGAGCAATCAGCCCCAGCATTTT
TRBV27	TRBJ2-1	once	TRBD2	CASSFSSGGSHEQFF	TGTGCCAGCAGTTTTTCGAGCGGGGGGTCCCATGAGCAGTTCTTC
TRBV3-1/TRBV3-2	TRBJ2-7	-	TRBD1	CASSTISGTGDYEQYF	TGTGCCAGCAGCACTATCTCCGGGACAGGGGACTACGAGCAGTACTTC
TRBV6-4	TRBJ2-1	-	TRBD1	CASSQQGARNEQFF	TGTGCCAGCAGTCAACAGGGGGCGAGGAATGAGCAGTTCTTC
TRBV27	TRBJ2-7	-	TRBD1	CASSIGTDPYEQYF	TGTGCCAGCAGTATCGGGACAGACCCCTACGAGCAGTACTTC
TRBV5-5	TRBJ1-1	-	-	CASSLVTRTEAFF	TGTGCCAGCAGCTTGGTAACGAGAACTGAAGCTTTCTTT
TRBV6-6	TRBJ1-1	few	-	CASSRGQQNTEAFF	TGTGCCAGCAGCCGGGGACAACAGAACACTGAAGCTTTCTTT
TRBV27	TRBJ2-1	-	TRBD2	CASSLGLAGGVSYNEQFF	TGTGCCAGCAGCCTGGGACTAGCGGGGGGGGTCTCCTACAATGAGCAGTTCTTC
TRBV20-1	TRBJ2-5	-	TRBD1	CSASAIPGQGTVETQYF	TGCAGTGCTAGTGCCATACCGGGACAGGGTACGGTGGAGACCCAGTACTTC
TRBV4-1	TRBJ2-2	-	TRBD1	CASSRGQGVDTGELFF	TGCGCCAGCAGCCGCGGACAGGGGGTGGACACCGGGGAGCTGTTTTTT
TRBV3-1/TRBV3-2	TRBJ2-3	once	-	CASSQRGGAGTQYF	TGTGCCAGCAGCCAAAGGGGAGGTGCAGGAACGCAGTATTTT
TRBV9	TRBJ1-4	-	-	CASSSGPLNEKLFF	TGTGCCAGCAGCTCAGGGCCTCTTAATGAAAAACTGTTTTTT
TRBV7-2	TRBJ2-1	-	TRBD2	CASSLEGQGLAGGNEQFF	TGTGCCAGCAGCTTAGAGGGACAGGGACTAGCGGGGGGCAATGAGCAGTTCTTC
TRBV12-5	TRBJ1-2	few	TRBD1	CASGLVEQGARGYTF	TGTGCTAGTGGTTTGGTAGAACAGGGGGCTAGAGGCTACACCTTC
TRBV18	TRBJ2-2	-	-	CASSPPLSARGYTGELFF	TGTGCCAGCTCACCACCTTTAAGCGCCCGGGGGTACACCGGGGAGCTGTTTTTT
TRBV7-9	TRBJ1-6	once	-	CASSSEGDGSPLHF	TGTGCCAGCAGCTCCGAGGGGGACGGATCACCCCTCCACTTT
TRBV7-9	TRBJ1-1	-	-	CASSERDTEAFF	TGTGCCAGCAGCGAGAGGGATACTGAAGCTTTCTTT
TRBV18	TRBJ2-7	-	-	CASSPAAVNEQYF	TGTGCCAGCTCACCGGCGGCGGTTAACGAGCAGTACTTC
TRBV5-5	TRBJ2-2	-	TRBD2	CASSWSGGAATGELFF	TGTGCCAGCAGTTGGAGCGGGGGGGCCGCCACCGGGGAGCTGTTTTTT
TRBV19	TRBJ2-7	once	-	CASRVGGTYEQYF	TGTGCCAGTAGAGTCGGGGGAACCTACGAGCAGTACTTC
TRBV19	TRBJ1-4	-	-	CASSSRRTPQAGTNEKLFF	TGTGCCAGTAGCTCGAGGAGGACACCCCAAGCGGGAACTAATGAAAAACTGTTTTTT
TRBV7-6	TRBJ2-2	-	TRBD2	CASSSRLAVGELFF	TGTGCCAGCAGCTCGAGACTAGCGGTCGGGGAGCTGTTTTTT
TRBV6-5	TRBJ2-6	-	-	CASSYSGGSGANVLTF	TGTGCCAGCAGTTACTCAGGGGGCTCTGGGGCCAACGTCCTGACTTTC
TRBV7-3	TRBJ2-5	-	-	CASSLIFSETQYF	TGTGCCAGCAGCTTAATTTTTTCGGAGACCCAGTACTTC
TRBV5-4	TRBJ2-1	-	TRBD1	CASSLQQGQGYYNEQFF	TGTGCCAGCAGCTTGCAACAAGGACAGGGGTACTACAATGAGCAGTTCTTC
TRBV27	TRBJ1-1	-	-	CASNRQWNTEAFF	TGTGCCAGCAACAGGCAGTGGAACACTGAAGCTTTCTTT
TRBV13	TRBJ1-4	-	-	CASSLGKVGAGEKLFF	TGTGCCAGCAGCTTAGGAAAAGTGGGGGCCGGGGAAAAACTGTTTTTT
TRBV29-1	TRBJ1-1	-	-	CSVAREVAEAFF	TGCAGCGTTGCCCGAGAGGTGGCTGAAGCTTTCTTT
TRBV6-5	TRBJ2-7	-	TRBD1	CATDSRGTASYEQYF	TGTGCCACCGACTCCAGGGGGACGGCCTCCTACGAGCAGTACTTC
TRBV7-9	TRBJ1-5	once	-	CASSLAFTGKEWGNQPQHF	TGTGCCAGCAGCTTAGCTTTTACAGGGAAGGAGTGGGGCAATCAGCCCCAGCATTTT
TRBV28	TRBJ1-6	-	-	CASGGTYNSPLHF	TGTGCCAGCGGTGGGACATATAATTCACCCCTCCACTTT
TRBV7-6	TRBJ2-2	few	-	CASSLASQVPGELFF	TGTGCCAGCAGCTTAGCGAGCCAGGTTCCCGGGGAGCTGTTTTTT
TRBV25-1	TRBJ2-3	-	TRBD2	CASSEAGDADTQYF	TGTGCCAGCTCCGAGGCGGGGGATGCAGATACGCAGTATTTT
TRBV5-6	TRBJ2-6	few	-	CASSFRGTGANVLTF	TGTGCCAGCAGCTTCCGGGGGACCGGGGCCAACGTCCTGACTTTC
TRBV6-5	TRBJ2-3	-	-	CASSYDWGTDTQYF	TGTGCCAGCAGTTACGACTGGGGCACAGATACGCAGTATTTT
TRBV7-2	TRBJ2-3	-	-	CASSLGLTDTQYF	TGTGCCAGCAGCTTGGGCCTCACAGATACGCAGTATTTT
TRBV5-4	TRBJ1-6	-	-	CASSLPGGSYNSPLHF	TGTGCCAGCAGCTTGCCGGGGGGCTCCTATAATTCACCCCTCCACTTT
TRBV5-4	TRBJ2-1	-	-	CASSLDRVSGEQFF	TGTGCCAGCAGCTTGGACAGGGTATCAGGTGAGCAGTTCTTC
TRBV7-2	TRBJ1-3	-	TRBD1	CASSLVTGVGNTIYF	TGTGCCAGCAGCTTAGTAACAGGGGTTGGAAACACCATATATTTT
TRBV5-4	TRBJ2-7	-	TRBD2	CASSLRLAGGLEQYF	TGTGCCAGCAGCTTGCGACTAGCGGGGGGGCTGGAGCAGTACTTC
TRBV27	TRBJ1-6	-	TRBD1	CASSLETGGRNSPLHF	TGTGCCAGCAGTTTAGAGACAGGGGGACGTAATTCACCCCTCCACTTT
TRBV6-1	TRBJ1-2	-	-	CASSDGGIGYTF	TGTGCCAGCAGTGATGGAGGGATCGGCTACACCTTC
TRBV19	TRBJ2-1	-	TRBD2	CASSNEAGGRNEQFF	TGTGCCAGTAGTAATGAAGCGGGGGGTCGCAATGAGCAGTTCTTC
TRBV15	TRBJ1-3	-	-	CATSRIGVGADSGNTIYF	TGTGCCACCAGCAGAATAGGGGTGGGGGCGGACTCTGGAAACACCATATATTTT